This TCR beta chain was sequenced for a study of T cells in tumors after PD-1 blockade. Study-wide background: Some patients also took daily vismodegib 150 mg during anti-PD-1 treatment. Overall study findings and caveats: About 41% of tumor TCR clonotypes were also found in blood.

This clone was counted a few times. What it recognizes is unknown. V gave up 5 bases and J gave up 10 bases; unmatched junction bases: 10. The germline V gene encodes CDR1 MNHEY and CDR2 SMNVEV (reference sequence). The CDR3 contains 15 residues. Here immunoSEQ multiplex PCR was the method, and the copy in TCRdb shows in-frame clones only, minus some. The table has some 48,000 clones, more than 75% seen once. The chain uses TRBV27 and TRBJ1-6, with 8 bases lining up with TRBD1. The receptor was derived from a human donor with basal cell carcinoma. The sequencing here drew on PBMCs, taken before anti-PD-1 treatment. CDR3: CASSPQGGPLSPLHF. CDR3 DNA: TGTGCCAGCAGTCCACAGGGGGGTCCTCTCTCACCCCTCCACTTT.